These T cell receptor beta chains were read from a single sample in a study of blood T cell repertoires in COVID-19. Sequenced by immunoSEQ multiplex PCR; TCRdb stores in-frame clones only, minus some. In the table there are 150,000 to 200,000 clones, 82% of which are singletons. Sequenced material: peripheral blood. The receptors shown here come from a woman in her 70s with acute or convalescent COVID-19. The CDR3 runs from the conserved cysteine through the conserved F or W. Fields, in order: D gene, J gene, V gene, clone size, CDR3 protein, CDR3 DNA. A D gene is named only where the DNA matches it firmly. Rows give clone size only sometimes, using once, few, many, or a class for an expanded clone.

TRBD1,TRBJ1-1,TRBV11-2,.,CASSLQGATASFF,TGTGCCAGCAGCTTACAGGGGGCAACAGCGTCTTTCTTT
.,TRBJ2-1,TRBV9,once,CASMEDPWGNEQFF,TGTGCCAGCATGGAGGACCCCTGGGGAAATGAGCAGTTCTTC
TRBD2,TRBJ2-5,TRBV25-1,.,CASSFSGVQETQYF,TGTGCCAGCAGCTTTAGCGGGGTCCAAGAGACCCAGTACTTC
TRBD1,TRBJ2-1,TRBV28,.,CASRGQGEYNEQFF,TGTGCCAGCAGGGGACAGGGGGAATACAATGAGCAGTTCTTC
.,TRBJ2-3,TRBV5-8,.,CASSLDSPPRDTQYF,TGTGCCAGCAGCTTGGACTCACCCCCGAGGGATACGCAGTATTTT
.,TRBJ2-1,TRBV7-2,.,CASSLARGGRDNEQFF,TGTGCCAGCAGCTTAGCGAGGGGGGGTCGGGACAATGAGCAGTTCTTC
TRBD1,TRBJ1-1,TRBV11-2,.,CASSLVTGGGTEAFF,TGTGCCAGCAGCTTAGTTACAGGGGGAGGCACTGAAGCTTTCTTT
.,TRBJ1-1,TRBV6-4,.,CASSEGGGTEAFF,TGTGCCAGCAGTGAGGGAGGGGGCACTGAAGCTTTCTTT
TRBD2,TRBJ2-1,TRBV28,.,CASTHSGPPRDSEQFF,TGTGCCAGCACCCATAGCGGGCCCCCGCGAGATTCTGAGCAGTTCTTC
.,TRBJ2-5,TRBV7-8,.,CASSLGEETQYF,TGTGCCAGCAGCTTAGGAGAAGAGACCCAGTACTTC
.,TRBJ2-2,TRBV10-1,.,CASSPTGTGELFF,TGCGCCAGCAGTCCGACAGGCACCGGGGAGCTGTTTTTT
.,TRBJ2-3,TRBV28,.,CASSSRDTQYF,TGTGCCAGCAGTTCGCGAGATACGCAGTATTTT
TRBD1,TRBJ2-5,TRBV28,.,CASTGGQGARETQYF,TGTGCCAGCACTGGGGGGCAGGGGGCTAGAGAGACCCAGTACTTC
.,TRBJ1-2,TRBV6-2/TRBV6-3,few,CASSYSGDTGYTF,TGTGCCAGCAGTTACTCTGGGGACACTGGCTACACCTTC
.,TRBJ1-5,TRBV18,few,CASSSGSGSGQPQHF,TGTGCCAGCTCATCAGGATCAGGGTCCGGTCAGCCCCAGCATTTT
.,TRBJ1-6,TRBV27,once,CASSYPGRSNSPLHF,TGTGCCAGCAGTTATCCAGGCCGTTCCAATTCACCCCTCCACTTT
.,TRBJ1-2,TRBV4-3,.,CASSQAGGRHGYTF,TGCGCCAGCAGCCAAGCAGGCGGGCGACATGGCTACACCTTC
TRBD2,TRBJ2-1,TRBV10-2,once,CARGTIYNEQFF,TGCGCCAGGGGGACTATCTACAATGAGCAGTTCTTC
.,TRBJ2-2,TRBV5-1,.,CASSLGNTANTGELFF,TGCGCCAGCAGCCTTGGTAATACGGCGAACACCGGGGAGCTGTTTTTT
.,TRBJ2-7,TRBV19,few,CASSPSGVPYEQYF,TGTGCCAGTAGTCCATCAGGGGTTCCCTACGAGCAGTACTTC
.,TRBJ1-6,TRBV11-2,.,CASSLGTLYNSPLHF,TGTGCCAGCAGCTTAGGGACACTTTATAATTCACCCCTCCACTTT
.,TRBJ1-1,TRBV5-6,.,CASRSGGITEAFF,TGTGCCAGCAGGTCGGGGGGGATCACTGAAGCTTTCTTT
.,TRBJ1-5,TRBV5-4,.,CASSAEDRKANSNQPQHF,TGTGCCAGCAGCGCAGAGGACAGAAAGGCTAATAGCAATCAGCCCCAGCATTTT
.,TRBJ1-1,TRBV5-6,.,CASSLAGGDTEAFF,TGTGCCAGCAGCTTGGCAGGCGGGGACACTGAAGCTTTCTTT
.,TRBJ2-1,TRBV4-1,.,CASSQEGLPDNEQFF,TGCGCCAGCAGCCAAGAAGGACTACCCGACAATGAGCAGTTCTTC
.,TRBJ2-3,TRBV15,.,CATSRDLASTDTQYF,TGTGCCACCAGCAGAGATTTGGCCAGCACAGATACGCAGTATTTT
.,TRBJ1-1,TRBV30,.,CAWSVLNGGAKAFF,TGTGCCTGGAGTGTACTAAACGGGGGGGCGAAAGCTTTCTTT
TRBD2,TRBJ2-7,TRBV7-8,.,CASSRETSGAYEQYF,TGTGCCAGCAGCCGAGAGACTAGCGGAGCCTACGAGCAGTACTTC
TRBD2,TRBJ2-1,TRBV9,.,CASSVSGGAGNEQFF,TGTGCCAGCAGCGTTAGCGGGGGGGCGGGCAATGAGCAGTTCTTC
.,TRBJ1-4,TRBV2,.,CASSEGQEKLFF,TGTGCCAGCAGTGAAGGTCAGGAAAAACTGTTTTTT
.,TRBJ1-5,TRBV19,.,CASSMRGEGNQPQHF,TGTGCCAGTAGTATGCGGGGGGAAGGCAATCAGCCCCAGCATTTT
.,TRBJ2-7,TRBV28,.,CASSTLLGGYEQYF,TGTGCCAGCAGTACACTTCTCGGCGGCTACGAGCAGTACTTC
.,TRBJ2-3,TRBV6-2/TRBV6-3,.,CASSRADYTDTQYF,TGTGCCAGCAGTCGCGCCGACTACACAGATACGCAGTATTTT
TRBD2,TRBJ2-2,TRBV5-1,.,CASSSTSGSESGELFF,TGCGCCAGCAGCTCCACTAGCGGGAGTGAGTCCGGGGAGCTGTTTTTT
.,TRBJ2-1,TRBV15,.,CATSPRTGFLYNEQFF,TGTGCCACCAGCCCTCGTACAGGGTTTCTATACAATGAGCAGTTCTTC
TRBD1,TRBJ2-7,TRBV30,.,CAWSQGVPYEQYF,TGTGCCTGGAGCCAGGGGGTGCCCTACGAGCAGTACTTC
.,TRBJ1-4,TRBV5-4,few,CASSTDRYDEKLFF,TGTGCCAGCAGTACCGACAGGTACGATGAAAAACTGTTTTTT
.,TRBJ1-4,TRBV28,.,CASSSSGASNEKLFF,TGTGCCAGCAGTTCCTCAGGGGCTTCTAATGAAAAACTGTTTTTT
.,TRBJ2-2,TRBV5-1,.,CASRAGKAGELFF,TGCGCCAGCAGGGCAGGGAAGGCCGGGGAGCTGTTTTTT
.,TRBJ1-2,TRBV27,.,CASSFSGAGYGYTF,TGTGCCAGCAGTTTTTCAGGGGCGGGCTATGGCTACACCTTC
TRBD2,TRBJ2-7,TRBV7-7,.,CASSRDETSGSYEQYF,TGTGCCAGCAGCCGAGACGAGACTAGCGGGAGCTACGAGCAGTACTTC
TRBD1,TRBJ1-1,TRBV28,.,CASSPPTGLNTEAFF,TGTGCCAGCAGTCCCCCGACAGGGCTGAACACTGAAGCTTTCTTT
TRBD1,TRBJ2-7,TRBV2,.,CASSYRGSSYEQYF,TGTGCCAGCAGTTACAGGGGTAGTTCCTACGAGCAGTACTTC
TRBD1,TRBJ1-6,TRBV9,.,CASRTGETNNSPLHF,TGTGCCAGCAGGACAGGGGAGACTAATAATTCACCCCTCCACTTT
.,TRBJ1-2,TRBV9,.,CARAGEGRGCGYTF,TGTGCCAGGGCTGGGGAGGGGCGAGGATGTGGCTACACCTTC
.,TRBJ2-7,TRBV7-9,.,CASSSDIPGSYEQYF,TGTGCCAGCAGTTCGGACATTCCTGGCTCCTACGAGCAGTACTTC
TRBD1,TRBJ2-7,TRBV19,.,CASNQGADGYEQYF,TGTGCCAGTAATCAGGGGGCTGATGGTTACGAGCAGTACTTC
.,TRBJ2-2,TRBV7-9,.,CASSPSGRTGELFF,TGTGCCAGCAGCCCAAGCGGGCGGACGGGGGAGCTGTTTTTT
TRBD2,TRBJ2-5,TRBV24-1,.,CATSEPGGYETQYF,TGTGCCACCAGTGAGCCGGGGGGTTACGAGACCCAGTACTTC
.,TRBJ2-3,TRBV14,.,CASSQDTAPTQYF,TGTGCCAGCAGCCAAGACACAGCTCCAACGCAGTATTTT
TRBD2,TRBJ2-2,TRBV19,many,CASAAGGKTGELFF,TGTGCCAGTGCAGCGGGAGGAAAAACCGGGGAGCTGTTTTTT
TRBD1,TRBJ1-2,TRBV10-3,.,CAIRQGAALNYGYTF,TGTGCCATCAGACAGGGGGCAGCCCTTAACTATGGCTACACCTTC
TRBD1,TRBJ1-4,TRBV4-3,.,CASSQVRGQGTNEKLFF,TGCGCCAGCAGCCAAGTACGTGGACAGGGGACTAATGAAAAACTGTTTTTT